The 8 T cell receptor beta chains below were found in one sample sequenced in a study of blood T cell repertoires in COVID-19. The repertoire was sequenced with immunoSEQ multiplex PCR; TCRdb's copy has only in-frame clones and lacks some. The data contain approximately 150,000 clones, over 75% of them singletons. The specimen was PBMCs or T cells enriched from blood (not recorded which). The origin of the receptors is a human donor with acute COVID-19. The donor label of this sample is uncertain.

The chain links TRBV7-3 to TRBJ2-3; 12 bases fit TRBD2. Per the germline V gene, CDR1 is SGHTA and CDR2 is FQGTGA. CDR3 size: 15 residues. V dropped 4 bases and J dropped 6; count of bases not matched to a gene: 5. As DNA, the CDR3 is TGTGCCAGCAGCTCTTCCGGGACTAGCGGGGATACGCAGTATTTT. Protein sequence: CASSSSGTSGDTQYF.

The V and J genes are TRBV5-6 and TRBJ1-2; D gene uncertain. Germline values: CDR1 SGHDT, CDR2 YYEEEE. The V end was cut by 0 bases, the J end by 8 bases, with 11 bases between. This CDR3 is built from 13 residues. This CDR3 reads CASSLEPASGYTF. CDR3 nucleotide sequence: TGTGCCAGCAGCTTGGAGCCAGCTAGCGGCTACACCTTC.

The rearrangement uses TRBV12-3 or TRBV12-4 and TRBJ2-7, with D maybe TRBD2 (5 bases). V was cut by 5 bases and J by 0 bases, with 8 bases left in between. The CDR3 totals 13 residues. The CDR3: CASSIGVSYEQYF. The CDR3 DNA reads as TGTGCCAGCAGTATCGGGGTCTCCTACGAGCAGTACTTC.

The V call is TRBV2, the J call TRBJ1-1; D is uncertain. Between the trimmed V and J ends, which lost 5 bases and 1 base, there was a span of 8 bases. CDR1 and CDR2 from the germline V gene are SNHLY and FYNNEI. This CDR3 comprises 13 residues. The CDR3 loop is CASSPYRNTEAFF. The CDR3 DNA follows: TGTGCCAGCAGTCCTTACAGGAACACTGAAGCTTTCTTT.

This clone is a singleton in its sample. The CDR3 DNA is TGTGCAGACCGGACAGGGGTCCAGGTAGATACGCAGTATTTT. Its protein is CADRTGVQVDTQYF. The gene calls are TRBV2 and TRBJ2-3, with 9 bases fitting TRBD1. Germline loops: CDR1 SNHLY, CDR2 FYNNEI. The length of the CDR3 is 14 residues.

The chain carries TRBV6-2 or TRBV6-3 and TRBJ2-5; D unclear. V dropped 7 bases and J dropped 3 bases, with 15 bases sitting between them. The CDR3 extends over 14 amino acids. CDR1 is MNHEY and CDR2 is SVGEGT in the germline V gene. Here the CDR3 DNA reads TGTGCCAGCAACCCCGTGTCGCGGAAAGAGACCCAGTACTTC. Its protein is CASNPVSRKETQYF.

The chain links TRBV9 to TRBJ2-1; D is possibly TRBD2 (7 bases). V was shortened by 0 bases and J by 8 bases, with 18 bases between the two germline ends. Germline V gene data show CDR1 as SGDLS and CDR2 as YYNGEE. The CDR3 sequence is 16 residues long. The CDR3 nucleotides read TGTGCCAGCAGCGTAGTTGGAGGGGGGGCGGTGGATGAGCAGTTCTTC. It specifies CASSVVGGGAVDEQFF.

The chain carries TRBV5-1 and TRBJ2-2; maybe TRBD1 (5 bases). CDR1 and CDR2 from the germline V gene are SGHRS and YFSETQ. This CDR3 region has 15 residues. V was cut by 0 bases and J by 9 bases, with 15 bases left in between. CDR3 coding DNA: TGCGCCAGCAGCTTGGTGACAGTTGTCCCCCGGGAGCTGTTTTTT. It specifies CASSLVTVVPRELFF.